These 30 T cell receptor beta chains originate from one sample sequenced in a study of Graves' ophthalmopathy and Graves' hyperthyroidism. The authors amplified TCR beta CDR3 regions, and they did so from RNA transcripts for repertoire sequencing. In the first round, RT-PCR was carried out with HTBI primers, and a multiplex PCR formed the second round. TCRdb itself ran the multiplex PCR reads through MiXCR, one entry per CDR3 protein. The sample includes 300,000 to 450,000 distinct CDR3 sequences, about 18% seen only once; the top ten take roughly 2.3%. The sequencing input was peripheral blood. The receptors stem from an adult woman with stable Graves' hyperthyroidism.

In its sample, this clonotype was seen many times. Written as DNA, the CDR3 is TGTGCCAGCAGCCAGGGTTGGCAAGAGACCCAGTACTTC. It is translated as CASSQGWQETQYF. The chain joins TRBV12-3 or TRBV12-4 to TRBJ2-5; TRBD1 is a possible D gene (5 bases). CDR3 length equals 13 residues. V shed 6 bases and J shed 2 bases, with 10 bases lying between them.

The V and J genes are TRBV6-1 and TRBJ1-2; D remains ambiguous. The CDR3 loop spans 14 amino acids. Per germline, CDR1 MNHNS and CDR2 SASEGT. V lost 7 bases and J 6 bases, leaving 18 bases between the germline ends. CDR3: CASNLKLGGDGYTF. The CDR3 coding sequence is TGTGCCAGCAACTTAAAACTCGGAGGCGATGGCTACACCTTC.

Ten or more counts support this clonotype. The chain is built from TRBV20-1 and TRBJ2-7; D is unresolved. This CDR3 is built from 15 residues. Germline V gene sequence: CDR1 DFQATT, CDR2 SNEGSKA (reference sequence). Trimming took 1 base from V and 2 from J, leaving 15 bases between them. CDR3 sequence: CSARVRTHTTYEQYF. The CDR3 DNA follows: TGCAGTGCTAGAGTCCGGACGCATACCACCTACGAGCAGTACTTC.

Remarks on this clonotype: This may stem from a read error, because a much larger clone lies one nucleotide away. This rearrangement joins TRBV20-1 to TRBJ2-5; a weak D match, TRBD2 (5 bases). This CDR3 has 13 residues. Germline loops: CDR1 DFQATT, CDR2 SNEGSKA (reference sequence). CDR3 nucleotides: TGCAGTGCGGAGGTACATCAGGAAGAGACCCAGGACTTC. Translated, it gives CSAEVHQEETQDF.

This clonotype was recorded many times. This chain connects TRBV19 to TRBJ1-1; D is undetermined. Germline V lookup: CDR1 LNHDA, CDR2 SQIVND (reference sequence). This CDR3 spans 11 amino acids. V was cut by 8 bases and J by 3 bases, with 7 bases left in between. The CDR3 DNA reads as TGTGCCAGTTTGGCTGACACTGAAGCTTTCTTT. Residues: CASLADTEAFF.

This clonotype has at least ten counts. CDR3 DNA sequence: TGCGCCAGCAGGCGACAGGGGGCTAGTGGTTCCTACGAGCAGTACTTC. Amino acids: CASRRQGASGSYEQYF. The V gene is TRBV5-1, the J gene TRBJ2-7, with 10 bases aligning to TRBD1. The CDR3 runs to 16 residues. The germline CDR1 and CDR2 sequences are SGHRS and YFSETQ. The trim removed 5 bases at V and 1 base at J, leaving 9 bases unmatched.

This chain uses TRBV6-1 with TRBJ2-7; 8 bases line up with TRBD1. Germline loops: CDR1 MNHNS, CDR2 SASEGT. V lost 6 bases, J lost 2 bases, and 9 bases stayed unmatched. The CDR3 spans 15 residues. CDR3 nucleotides: TGTGCCAGCAGCACCCACGGGACAGGCACCTACGAGCAGTACTTC. It encodes CASSTHGTGTYEQYF.

This chain joins TRBV10-2 and TRBJ2-7, with 11 positions matching TRBD2. The CDR3 has 16 amino acids. CDR1 is WSHSY, CDR2 SAAADI, per germline. The junction had 12 bases not matched to a gene; V was cut back by 6 bases and J by 5 bases. The CDR3 bases are TGCGCCAGCAGCCTAGGTATTAGCGGGAGGGCCCACGAGCAGTACTTC. The encoded protein is CASSLGISGRAHEQYF.

The rearrangement uses TRBV30 and TRBJ1-1, with TRBD1 matching 7 bases. Germline loops: CDR1 GTSNPN, CDR2 SVGIG (reference sequence). CDR3 length: 14 amino acids. J gave up 4 bases and V 2 bases, and 7 bases lay outside the gene matches. This chain's CDR3 is CAWSQKTGITEAFF. Written as DNA, the CDR3 is TGTGCCTGGAGTCAAAAGACAGGGATCACTGAAGCTTTCTTT.

There are many counts of this clonotype. The V and J genes are TRBV28 and TRBJ1-2; 10 positions match TRBD1. Trimming took 6 bases from V and 5 from J; bases not matched to a gene: 9. The CDR3 contains 15 residues. Germline values: CDR1 MDHEN, CDR2 SYDVKM. CDR3 loop: CASRPPGQGVYGYTF. CDR3 nucleotide sequence: TGTGCCAGCAGGCCCCCTGGACAGGGGGTTTATGGCTACACCTTC.

A word on this clonotype: Germline is not matched at one junction end, which may reflect a read error. V usage is TRBV12-3 or TRBV12-4 and J usage is TRBJ2-1; D not certain. The CDR3 is 13 residues long. The CDR3 DNA sequence: TGTGCCAGCAGCCCCTATAACAACAATGAGAAGTTCTTC. Translated, it gives CASSPYNNNEKFF.

In its sample, this clonotype was seen many times. In DNA, the CDR3 is TGCAGTGCTAGAGATGAGGGCGGGATTGCCTACGAGCAGTACTTC. Translation: CSARDEGGIAYEQYF. This chain uses TRBV20-1 with TRBJ2-7; D is perhaps TRBD2 (6 bases). This CDR3 is built from 15 residues. Trimming stripped 0 bases from V and 2 bases from J, with 14 bases between. CDR1 is DFQATT and CDR2 is SNEGSKA in the germline V gene (reference sequence).

This clonotype has at least ten counts. CDR3: CSASKDKAYEQYF. DNA of the CDR3: TGCAGTGCTAGTAAGGACAAAGCCTACGAGCAGTACTTC. The chain joins TRBV20-1 to TRBJ2-7; tentative D call: TRBD1 (5 bases). This CDR3 is 13 amino acids long. In germline, CDR1 is DFQATT, CDR2 SNEGSKA (reference sequence). The V and J ends lost 3 bases and 2 bases respectively, with 11 bases between them.

This clonotype has ten or more counts. V usage is TRBV11-1 and J usage is TRBJ1-1, with TRBD1 matching over 7 bases. Trimming took 5 bases from V and 5 from J; bases not matched to a gene: 14. In germline, CDR1 is SGHAT, CDR2 FQDESV (reference sequence). This CDR3 spans 16 amino acids. The CDR3 is CASSLSRRGGRTEAFF. CDR3 bases: TGTGCCAGCAGCCTGTCACGCAGGGGGGGGAGAACTGAAGCTTTCTTT.

This clonotype was detected many times. This chain links TRBV28 with TRBJ1-5, with D perhaps matching TRBD1 (5 bases). The CDR3 consists of 15 residues. The germline V gene has CDR1 MDHEN and CDR2 SYDVKM. V was cut by 5 bases and J by 3 bases, with 14 bases left in between. The CDR3 nucleotides read TGTGCCAGCAGTCCCCCCACAGGTAACAATCAGCCCCAGCATTTT. Protein sequence: CASSPPTGNNQPQHF.

There are many counts of this clonotype. The CDR3 loop reads CASSPLFSGTQENYGYTF. Written as DNA, the CDR3 is TGTGCCAGCAGTCCCCTATTCTCCGGGACACAGGAGAACTATGGCTACACCTTC. The chain uses TRBV28 and TRBJ1-2; D might be TRBD1 (6 bases). Germline values: CDR1 MDHEN, CDR2 SYDVKM. The CDR3 sequence is 18 residues long. Deletions cut 5 bases from V and 2 bases from J, with 24 bases between.

Ten or more counts support this clonotype. The J gene is TRBJ2-2, the V gene TRBV24-1; TRBD1 matches 10 bases. After removal of 4 bases from V and 4 bases from J, the junction contained 8 bases not matched to a gene. The V gene's germline CDR1 is KGHDR and CDR2 SFDVKD. This CDR3 has 17 amino acids. The CDR3 nucleotides read TGTGCCACCAGTGACAAACCGGGACAGGGGACCACCGGGGAGCTGTTTTTT. Its protein product is CATSDKPGQGTTGELFF.

In regard to this clonotype: At one of its ends the junction is not consistent with the germline gene, which may arise from a read error. The chain combines TRBV12-3 or TRBV12-4 with TRBJ1-2; perhaps TRBD1 as D (5 bases). CDR3 size: 15 residues. CDR3 in amino acids: CTSSPGFGDGYGYTF. Here the CDR3 DNA reads TGTACCAGCAGTCCGGGTTTCGGGGACGGCTATGGCTACACCTTC.

This chain uses TRBV7-2 with TRBJ1-6; D is uncertain. Trimming cost V 4 bases and J 5 bases, with 3 bases left between them. CDR1 and CDR2 from the germline V gene are SGHTA and FQGNSA. This CDR3 has 12 residues. CDR3 DNA sequence: TGTGCCAGCAGCTGGGATAATTCACCCCTCCACTTT. Protein sequence: CASSWDNSPLHF.

The count of this clonotype is one. At one end, the junction sequence differs from germline, possibly due to a read error. This chain links TRBV3-1 with TRBJ1-1, with D maybe TRBD1 (5 bases). CDR3 size: 14 residues. Looked up from germline, CDR1 is LGHDT and CDR2 is YNNKEL (reference sequence). The CDR3 loop is CSSSPRQLNTEAFF. The CDR3 DNA reads as TGTTCCAGCAGCCCTCGACAGTTGAACACTGAAGCTTTCTTT.

This clonotype was recorded at least ten times. The V call is TRBV30, the J call TRBJ1-1; no firm D call. V was cut by 0 bases and J by 1 base, with 9 bases left in between. This CDR3 contains 14 residues. In germline, CDR1 is GTSNPN, CDR2 SVGIG (reference sequence). CDR3 amino acids: CAWSVLTRNTEAFF. As DNA, the CDR3 is TGTGCCTGGAGTGTACTTACCAGGAACACTGAAGCTTTCTTT.

This clonotype was counted ten times or more. This rearrangement joins TRBV5-1 to TRBJ1-2, with a possible D match to TRBD1 (6 bases). Trimming removed 3 bases from V and 0 bases from J, with 15 bases in between. The CDR3 loop spans 16 amino acids. CDR1 is SGHRS and CDR2 is YFSETQ in the germline V gene. CDR3 loop: CASSSPRTDTNYGYTF. CDR3 nucleotide sequence: TGCGCCAGCAGCTCTCCACGGACAGATACTAACTATGGCTACACCTTC.

In the case of this clonotype: This CDR3 is missing its conserved last phenylalanine or tryptophan, likely due to a read error. No DNA is shown, since the ends of the CDR3 on it are uncertain; the CDR3 is the one TCRdb lists. The chain links TRBV12-3 or TRBV12-4 to TRBJ2-2. Termini included, the CDR3 measures 16 amino acids. CDR3: CASSFSLELNTGELCL.

The chain recombines TRBV12-3 or TRBV12-4 with TRBJ1-2; D is possibly TRBD1 (6 bases). The V end was cut by 5 bases, the J end by 7 bases, with 11 bases between. The CDR3 sequence is 12 residues long. The CDR3 protein is CASSTGLGGYTF. CDR3 nucleotide sequence: TGTGCCAGCAGTACAGGGTTAGGTGGCTACACCTTC.

V is TRBV20-1 and J is TRBJ1-1, with 9 nucleotides matching TRBD1. With 4 bases clipped from V and 5 bases from J, the junction kept 2 bases outside the gene matches. The CDR3 consists of 12 residues. Germline CDR1 is DFQATT and CDR2 is SNEGSKA (reference sequence). CDR3 in amino acids: CSANRGQTEAFF. CDR3 in DNA: TGCAGTGCTAACAGGGGGCAAACTGAAGCTTTCTTT.

Concerning this clonotype itself: A much larger clone is a single base away; this may be a read error. V usage is TRBV28 and J usage is TRBJ1-2, with 8 bases fitting TRBD1. With 8 bases clipped from V and 1 base from J, the junction kept 9 bases outside the gene matches. Germline V gives CDR1 MDHEN, CDR2 SYDVKM. CDR3 length equals 15 residues. The DNA for the CDR3 is TGTGCCAGCCTCGGCCTGGGACAGGTTAACTATGGCTACACCTTC. Encoded protein: CASLGLGQVNYGYTF.

The chain uses TRBV6-2 or TRBV6-3 and TRBJ1-3; D is possibly TRBD1 (5 bases). CDR3 length equals 15 residues. Trimming took 2 bases from V and 0 from J, leaving 8 bases between them. Germline values: CDR1 MNHEY, CDR2 SVGEGT. The DNA for the CDR3 is TGTGCCAGCAGTTACGACAGATTCTCTGGAAACACCATATATTTT. It codes for CASSYDRFSGNTIYF.

In this sample, this clonotype turned up once. The gene calls are TRBV6-5 and TRBJ2-7; 8 bases map to TRBD2. The trim removed 2 bases at V and 2 bases at J, leaving 11 bases unmatched. This CDR3 has 17 amino acids. Germline values: CDR1 MNHEY, CDR2 SVGAGI. The DNA for the CDR3 is TGTGCCAGCAGTTACCCTCCGGGAAAGCGGGGGACCTACGAGCAGTACTTC. It encodes CASSYPPGKRGTYEQYF.

This clonotype appeared many times. The chain uses TRBV7-2 and TRBJ2-7; no firm D call. The germline gives CDR1 SGHTA, CDR2 FQGNSA. The CDR3 runs 15 residues. Trimming pared 0 bases from V and 3 bases from J, leaving 12 bases between. CDR3 residues: CASSLALGIGYEQYF. The CDR3 DNA reads as TGTGCCAGCAGCTTAGCGCTTGGGATCGGCTACGAGCAGTACTTC.

In its sample, this clonotype was seen a few times. This chain joins TRBV7-9 and TRBJ2-5; TRBD1 or TRBD2 may be the D gene (6 bases each). Trimming removed 8 bases from V and 4 bases from J, with 17 bases in between. The germline V gene encodes CDR1 SEHNR and CDR2 FQNEAQ (reference sequence). The CDR3 covers 14 residues. CDR3 in DNA: TGTGCCAGCGCTCTTTCGGGGGCAGGAGAGACCCAGTACTTC. Translating gives CASALSGAGETQYF.